The rows below give T cell receptor beta chains drawn from one sample of a study of blood T cell repertoires in COVID-19. The method was immunoSEQ multiplex PCR; TCRdb's version includes in-frame clones alone and lacks a portion of them. The sample records roughly 230,000 clones, about nine tenths being singletons. Sequencing was carried out using PBMCs or T cells enriched from blood (not recorded which). The receptors here all came from a woman aged 25 to 45 with acute COVID-19. The CDR3 runs from the conserved cysteine through the conserved F or W. Each record gives: CDR3 protein, CDR3 DNA, V gene, D gene, clone size, J gene. A D gene is named only where the DNA matches it firmly. Some rows have no size entry. The others give once, few or many, or a class for an expanded clone.

CASSYSIGGGNQPQHF,TGTGCCAGCAGTTACTCGATAGGGGGGGGCAATCAGCCCCAGCATTTT,TRBV6-6,.,.,TRBJ1-5
CASSGSPGTTNTGELFF,TGTGCCAGCAGCGGAAGCCCCGGGACTACCAACACCGGGGAGCTGTTTTTT,TRBV9,TRBD2,once,TRBJ2-2
CASSLGGPGNTIYF,TGCGCCAGCAGCTTGGGCGGGCCTGGAAACACCATATATTTT,TRBV5-1,.,.,TRBJ1-3
CASSLGTGRETQYF,TGCGCCAGCAGCTTAGGGACAGGGAGGGAGACCCAGTACTTC,TRBV5-1,TRBD1,.,TRBJ2-5
CASSVAVGSSGANVLTF,TGTGCCAGCAGCGTAGCTGTGGGGAGCTCTGGGGCCAACGTCCTGACTTTC,TRBV9,.,.,TRBJ2-6
CASSEKQNYGYTF,TGTGCCAGCAGCGAAAAACAGAACTATGGCTACACCTTC,TRBV7-9,.,once,TRBJ1-2
CASSYPNHNEQFF,TGTGCCAGCAGTTACCCAAATCACAATGAGCAGTTCTTC,TRBV6-2/TRBV6-3,.,.,TRBJ2-1
CASSSREAYEQYF,TGTGCCAGCAGTAGCAGGGAAGCCTACGAGCAGTACTTC,TRBV6-5,.,.,TRBJ2-7
CASSHWGQDNSPLHF,TGTGCCAGCAGCCATTGGGGACAGGATAATTCACCCCTCCACTTT,TRBV3-1/TRBV3-2,TRBD1,.,TRBJ1-6
CSAMTGYEQYF,TGCAGTGCAATGACAGGGTACGAGCAGTACTTC,TRBV20-1,TRBD1,.,TRBJ2-7
CASSLVSDSGNTIYF,TGTGCCAGCAGCTTAGTTAGCGACTCTGGAAACACCATATATTTT,TRBV7-6,.,.,TRBJ1-3
CASSFERFGEQFF,TGTGCCAGCAGCTTCGAGCGGTTCGGGGAGCAGTTCTTC,TRBV11-3,.,once,TRBJ2-1
CASSPELMGQGAGQYF,TGTGCCAGCTCACCTGAATTAATGGGACAGGGGGCGGGGCAGTACTTC,TRBV18,TRBD1,.,TRBJ2-7
CASSIDPTGGKDTQYF,TGTGCCAGTAGTATAGATCCGACAGGGGGCAAAGATACGCAGTATTTT,TRBV19,TRBD1,.,TRBJ2-3
CASSLAGGYYNSPLHF,TGTGCCAGCAGCTTAGCTGGGGGGTACTATAATTCACCCCTCCACTTT,TRBV7-6,.,.,TRBJ1-6
CASSRDRELNQPQHF,TGTGCCAGCAGCCGCGACAGGGAACTCAATCAGCCCCAGCATTTT,TRBV6-5,TRBD1,.,TRBJ1-5
CASSPQGQGPTEAFF,TGTGCCAGCAGCCCACAAGGACAGGGACCCACTGAAGCTTTCTTT,TRBV14,TRBD1,once,TRBJ1-1
CASSQGQFYGYTF,TGTGCCAGCAGCCAGGGCCAGTTCTATGGCTACACCTTC,TRBV11-1,.,.,TRBJ1-2
CAWSPGYTEAFF,TGTGCCTGGAGTCCAGGGTACACTGAAGCTTTCTTT,TRBV30,.,.,TRBJ1-1
CASSYSGATDSPLHF,TGTGCCAGCAGTTACTCAGGGGCGACGGATTCACCCCTCCACTTT,TRBV6-5,.,.,TRBJ1-6
CASNPRGRDTQYF,TGTGCCAGCAACCCCAGGGGAAGAGATACGCAGTATTTT,TRBV6-6,.,few,TRBJ2-3
CASSFLAGGGRQDTQYF,TGTGCCAGCAGCTTCCTAGCGGGGGGTGGGCGTCAAGATACGCAGTATTTT,TRBV7-2,TRBD2,few,TRBJ2-3
CASSEQGVPSYNEQFF,TGTGCCAGCAGCGAACAGGGGGTCCCTTCTTACAATGAGCAGTTCTTC,TRBV7-9,TRBD1,.,TRBJ2-1
CAWRRGGNTEAFF,TGTGCCTGGAGACGAGGAGGGAACACTGAAGCTTTCTTT,TRBV30,.,.,TRBJ1-1
CASSLGQGGYGYTF,TGCGCCAGCAGCTTGGGACAGGGAGGTTATGGCTACACCTTC,TRBV5-1,TRBD1,.,TRBJ1-2
CASRGQYNSPLHF,TGTGCCAGCAGGGGACAGTATAATTCACCCCTCCACTTT,TRBV6-4,TRBD1,.,TRBJ1-6
CSTSVGETQYF,TGTTCGACTAGCGTAGGAGAGACCCAGTACTTC,TRBV19,TRBD2,.,TRBJ2-5
CASSPRTGGNGANVLTF,TGTGCCAGCAGTCCGCGGACAGGGGGCAATGGGGCCAACGTCCTGACTTTC,TRBV27,TRBD1,.,TRBJ2-6
CASSFQLGLAGGPTYEQYF,TGTGCCAGCAGCTTTCAACTCGGACTAGCGGGGGGCCCGACCTACGAGCAGTACTTC,TRBV7-9,TRBD2,few,TRBJ2-7